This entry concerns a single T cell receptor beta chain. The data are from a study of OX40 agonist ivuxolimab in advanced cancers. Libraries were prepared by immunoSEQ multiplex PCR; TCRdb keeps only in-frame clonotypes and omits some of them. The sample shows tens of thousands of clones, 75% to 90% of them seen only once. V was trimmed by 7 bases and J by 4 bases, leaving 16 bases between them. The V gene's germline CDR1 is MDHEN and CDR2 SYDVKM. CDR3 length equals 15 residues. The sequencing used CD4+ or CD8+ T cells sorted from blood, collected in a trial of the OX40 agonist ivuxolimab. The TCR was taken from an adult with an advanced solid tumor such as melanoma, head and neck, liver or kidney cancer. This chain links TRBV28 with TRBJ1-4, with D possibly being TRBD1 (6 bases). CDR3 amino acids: CASTPSTGLNEKLFF. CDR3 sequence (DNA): TGTGCCAGCACCCCCTCGACAGGACTTAATGAAAAACTGTTTTTT.